Presented here are 15 T cell receptor beta chains from one specimen sequenced in a study of T cell responses to AZD1222 COVID-19 vaccine. TCRdb's table, derived via immunoSEQ multiplex PCR, lists solely in-frame clones and lacks some. Here the sample spans more than 110,000 clones, roughly 89% being singletons. The sequenced sample was peripheral blood, obtained on day 0 of AZD1222 vaccination. These receptors were collected from an adult in good health.

This chain links TRBV5-1 with TRBJ1-1, with D maybe TRBD1 (5 bases). Germline V gene data show CDR1 as SGHRS and CDR2 as YFSETQ. CDR3 length: 14 residues. V lost 4 bases and J lost 1, with 11 bases in between. The chain's CDR3 is CASSPGHTNTEAFF. Written as DNA, the CDR3 is TGCGCCAGCAGCCCAGGACATACGAACACTGAAGCTTTCTTT.

The rearrangement joins TRBV27 to TRBJ2-1; D may be TRBD1 (6 bases). Germline values: CDR1 MNHEY, CDR2 SMNVEV (reference sequence). CDR3 length: 15 residues. Deletions cut 7 bases from V and 0 bases from J, with 13 bases between. CDR3 in amino acids: CASTRDKSSYNEQFF. The DNA of the CDR3 is TGTGCCAGCACCCGGGACAAGAGCTCCTACAATGAGCAGTTCTTC.

The gene calls are TRBV5-1 and TRBJ1-1, with TRBD1 as a possible D gene (6 bases). The V and J ends lost 1 base and 5 bases respectively, with 12 bases between them. The germline CDR1 and CDR2 sequences are SGHRS and YFSETQ. The CDR3 covers 14 residues. CDR3 DNA sequence: TGCGCCAGCAGCTTGTGGGGAGGGGGTACTGAAGCTTTCTTT. Translated: CASSLWGGGTEAFF.

This clone was recorded once. This sequence joins TRBV11-2 and TRBJ2-5; no clear D gene. Per germline, CDR1 SGHAT and CDR2 FQNNGV. The V and J ends lost 4 bases and 4 bases respectively, with 10 bases between them. This CDR3 is built from 13 residues. The CDR3 sequence: CASSSDRGETQYF. CDR3 bases: TGTGCCAGCAGCTCCGACCGCGGAGAGACCCAGTACTTC.

This clone appeared a single time. The chain has TRBV9 and TRBJ2-1, with 9 positions matching TRBD2. The J segment lost 0 bases and the V segment lost 3 bases, leaving 1 base of the junction unmatched. The CDR3 sequence is 15 residues long. CDR1 SGDLS and CDR2 YYNGEE come from the germline V gene. The CDR3 region has the DNA TGTGCCAGCAGCGGGACTAGCGCCTCCTACAATGAGCAGTTCTTC. Translating gives CASSGTSASYNEQFF.

V usage is TRBV15 and J usage is TRBJ1-1, with 7 nucleotides matching TRBD1. Germline V gene data show CDR1 as LNHNV and CDR2 as YYDKDF (reference sequence). The CDR3 covers 14 residues. The V gene end was trimmed by 6 bases and the J gene end by 2 bases; junction bases not matched to a gene: 6. CDR3 nucleotides: TGTGCCACCAGTCTATCAGGGGGTAACACTGAAGCTTTCTTT. Residues: CATSLSGGNTEAFF.

The genes are TRBV19 and TRBJ2-2, with D hard to call. Per germline, CDR1 LNHDA and CDR2 SQIVND (reference sequence). This CDR3 spans 12 amino acids. The V gene lost 3 bases and the J gene lost 4 bases, with 3 bases spanning the gap. This CDR3 is CASSIGTGELFF. The CDR3 bases are TGTGCCAGTAGTATCGGCACCGGGGAGCTGTTTTTT.

This chain connects TRBV2 to TRBJ2-7; D not certain. Germline loops: CDR1 SNHLY, CDR2 FYNNEI. Trimming took off 4 bases at V and 7 bases at J, with 20 bases between the two ends. This CDR3 spans 15 amino acids. CDR3 residues: CASSASRRPGLEQYF. CDR3 coding DNA: TGTGCCAGCAGTGCATCCCGGCGCCCTGGATTGGAGCAGTACTTC.

This clone has a single count. The chain recombines TRBV24-1 with TRBJ1-2; D is possibly TRBD1 (5 bases). The CDR3 runs to 14 residues. Germline loops: CDR1 KGHDR, CDR2 SFDVKD. The V gene lost 4 bases and the J gene lost 0 bases, with 8 bases spanning the gap. The CDR3, as DNA: TGTGCCACCAGTGAACAAGGGGCTAACTATGGCTACACCTTC. Its protein product is CATSEQGANYGYTF.

This chain joins TRBV7-3 and TRBJ2-5, with 10 bases lining up with TRBD2. V shed 1 base and J 5 bases; nucleotides not matched to a gene: 10. Germline assignment: CDR1 SGHTA and CDR2 FQGTGA. There are 17 residues in the CDR3. The CDR3: CASSLSRVAGGGETQYF. The CDR3 DNA sequence: TGTGCCAGCAGCTTAAGCCGTGTAGCGGGAGGAGGGGAGACCCAGTACTTC.

This chain links TRBV7-9 with TRBJ2-6, with D possibly TRBD2 on 5 matching bases. The CDR3 has 15 residues. V lost 3 bases to trimming and J lost 2 bases, with 8 bases between them. CDR1 is SEHNR, CDR2 FQNEAQ, per germline (reference sequence). The DNA for the CDR3 is TGTGCCAGCAGCTTGGGAGCTCCTGGGGCCAACGTCCTGACTTTC. Protein sequence: CASSLGAPGANVLTF.

This clone came up a few times. V usage is TRBV30 and J usage is TRBJ2-3; no definite D call. Germline V lookup: CDR1 GTSNPN, CDR2 SVGIG (reference sequence). V lost 0 bases to trimming and J lost 2 bases, with 9 bases between them. This CDR3 has 14 residues. The CDR3: CAWSVRPVTDTQYF. The CDR3 DNA follows: TGTGCCTGGAGTGTACGTCCAGTCACAGATACGCAGTATTTT.

The chain has TRBV16 and TRBJ2-6, with D perhaps TRBD1 (5 bases). Germline CDR1 and CDR2: KGHSY and FQNENV. This CDR3 is built from 15 residues. Trimming took off 4 bases at V and 2 bases at J, with 9 bases between the two ends. CDR3 sequence: CASSLTGAGANVLTF. In DNA, the CDR3 is TGTGCCAGCAGCCTAACAGGTGCTGGGGCCAACGTCCTGACTTTC.

This chain links TRBV19 with TRBJ1-5; D is unresolved. Per germline, CDR1 LNHDA and CDR2 SQIVND (reference sequence). The V and J ends lost 3 bases and 2 bases respectively, with 20 bases between them. The CDR3 contains 18 residues. The CDR3, as DNA: TGTGCCAGTAGTATTCTGGTGGTAGGACCGGGAGGCAATCAGCCCCAGCATTTT. Amino acids: CASSILVVGPGGNQPQHF.

This clone was seen just once. The rearrangement links TRBV2 to TRBJ2-1, with 8 bases matching TRBD2. J was trimmed by 6 bases and V by 8 bases; bases with no gene match: 12. This CDR3 is 15 amino acids long. Looked up from germline, CDR1 is SNHLY and CDR2 is FYNNEI. The CDR3 protein is CASSWRSGSLNEQFF. CDR3 nucleotide sequence: TGTGCCAGCTCTTGGAGGAGCGGGAGTCTCAATGAGCAGTTCTTC.